This T cell receptor (beta chain) comes out of a study of CD8+ T cells in alopecia areata. The study's findings and limits: Higher clonality and more expanded CD8+ clones appeared in lesional than normal scalp. Normal skin contains resident alphabeta T cells, and these are also sequenced in scalp samples.

The CDR3 runs to 12 residues. Germline V lookup: CDR1 SGHDT, CDR2 YYEEEE. V shed 2 bases and J shed 10 bases, with 12 bases lying between them. As concerns this clone: Its specificity is not known.

Treatment: oral pan-JAK inhibitor, 5-10 mg twice daily. Alopecia areata patients provided lesional scalp punch biopsies and peripheral blood. The authors extracted RNA and reverse transcribed it into cDNA as the sequencing template. Data came from immunoSEQ multiplex PCR; TCRdb stores just in-frame clones and leaves some out. The sample holds approximately 200,000 clones, 58% seen once. V gene TRBV5-6 combines with J gene TRBJ1-1; D gene uncertain. Sequencing used CD4+ T cells sorted from blood, obtained at week 24, from a patient treated with tofacitinib. The receptor was isolated from a human donor with alopecia areata. CDR3 in DNA: TGTGCCAGCAGCTTATCCAGTCGCGGAGCTTTCTTT. This gives the protein CASSLSSRGAFF.